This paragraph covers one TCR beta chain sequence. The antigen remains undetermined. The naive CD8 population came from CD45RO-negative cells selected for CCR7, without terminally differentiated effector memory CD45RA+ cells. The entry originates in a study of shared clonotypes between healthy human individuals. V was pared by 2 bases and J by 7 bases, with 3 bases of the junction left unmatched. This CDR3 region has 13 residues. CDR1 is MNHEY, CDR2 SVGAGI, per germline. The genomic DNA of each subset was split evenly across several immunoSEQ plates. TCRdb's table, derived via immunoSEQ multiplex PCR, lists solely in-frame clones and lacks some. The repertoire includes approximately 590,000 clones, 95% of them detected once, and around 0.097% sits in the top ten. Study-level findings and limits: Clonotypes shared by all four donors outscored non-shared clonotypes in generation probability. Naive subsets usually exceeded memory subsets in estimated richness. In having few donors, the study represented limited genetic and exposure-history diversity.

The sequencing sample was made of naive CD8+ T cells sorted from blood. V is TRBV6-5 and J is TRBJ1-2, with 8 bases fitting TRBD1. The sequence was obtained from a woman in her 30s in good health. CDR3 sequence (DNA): TGTGCCAGCAGTTACGGACAGGGCCGTGGCTACACCTTC. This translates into CASSYGQGRGYTF.